This entry is about one T cell receptor beta chain. Its specificity is unknown. The data belong to a study of Tregs in tolerant kidney transplant recipients. Study-level points and caveats: Few patients were studied, so findings need validation in larger groups. The most relevant donor-specific Treg TCRbeta repertoire apparently came from expansion with activated donor B cells.

TCRdb's copy holds only in-frame clones and misses some; the assay was immunoSEQ multiplex PCR. The repertoire holds over 60,000 clones, with more than 95% as singletons. The specimen was CD4+ T cells from blood, collected before the transplant. This receptor was obtained from a human donor who received a combined kidney and bone marrow transplant.

The CDR3 coding sequence is TGTGCCAGCAGTTACGGTGTCAGGTCTAACTATGGCTACACCTTC. Translated, it gives CASSYGVRSNYGYTF. The chain carries TRBV6-5 and TRBJ1-2; no clear D. CDR1 and CDR2 (germline): MNHEY, SVGAGI. The length of the CDR3 is 15 residues. Trimming stripped 2 bases from V and 0 bases from J, with 10 bases between.